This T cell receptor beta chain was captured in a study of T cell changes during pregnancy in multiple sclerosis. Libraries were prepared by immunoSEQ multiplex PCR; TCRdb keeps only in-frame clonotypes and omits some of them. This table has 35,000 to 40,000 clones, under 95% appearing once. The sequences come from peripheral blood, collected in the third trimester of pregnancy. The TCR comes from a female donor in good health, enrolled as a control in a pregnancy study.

CDR3 sequence reads: CASSQVGSDSSYEQYF. CDR3 nucleotide sequence: TGCGCCAGCAGCCAAGTAGGGTCGGACAGCTCCTACGAGCAGTACTTC. V usage is TRBV4-3 and J usage is TRBJ2-7; possibly TRBD1 for D (6 bases). This CDR3 has 16 residues. V dropped 1 base and J dropped 0 bases, with 13 bases sitting between them. The germline V gene encodes CDR1 LGHNA and CDR2 YSLEER.